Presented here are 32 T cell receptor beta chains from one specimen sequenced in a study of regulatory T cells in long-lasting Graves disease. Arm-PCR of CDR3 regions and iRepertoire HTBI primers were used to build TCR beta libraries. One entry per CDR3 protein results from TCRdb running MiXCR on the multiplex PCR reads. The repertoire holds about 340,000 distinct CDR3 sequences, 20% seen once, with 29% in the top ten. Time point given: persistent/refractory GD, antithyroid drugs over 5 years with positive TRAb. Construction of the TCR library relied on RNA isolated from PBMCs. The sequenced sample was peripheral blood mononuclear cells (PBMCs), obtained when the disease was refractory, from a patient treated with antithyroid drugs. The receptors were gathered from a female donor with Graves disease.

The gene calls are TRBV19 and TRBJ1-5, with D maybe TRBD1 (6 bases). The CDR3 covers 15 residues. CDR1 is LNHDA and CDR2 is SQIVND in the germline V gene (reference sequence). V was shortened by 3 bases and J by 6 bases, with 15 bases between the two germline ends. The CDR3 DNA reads TGTGCCAGTAGTATGTTCCCGGGGGCCACTCAGCCCCAGCATTTT. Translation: CASSMFPGATQPQHF.

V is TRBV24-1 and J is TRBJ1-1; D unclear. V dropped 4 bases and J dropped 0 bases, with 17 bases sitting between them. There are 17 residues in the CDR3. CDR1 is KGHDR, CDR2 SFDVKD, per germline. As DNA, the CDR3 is TGTGCCACCAGTGACTTGACTTTGCTCGGGATGAACACTGAAGCTTTCTTT. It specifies CATSDLTLLGMNTEAFF.

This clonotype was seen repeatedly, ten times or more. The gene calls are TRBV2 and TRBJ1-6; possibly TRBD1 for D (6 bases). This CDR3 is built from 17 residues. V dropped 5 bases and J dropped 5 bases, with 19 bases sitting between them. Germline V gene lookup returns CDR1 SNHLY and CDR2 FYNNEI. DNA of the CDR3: TGTGCCAGCAGTCAAGGCACAGGGAGCGGGGATAATTCACCCCTCCACTTT. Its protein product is CASSQGTGSGDNSPLHF.

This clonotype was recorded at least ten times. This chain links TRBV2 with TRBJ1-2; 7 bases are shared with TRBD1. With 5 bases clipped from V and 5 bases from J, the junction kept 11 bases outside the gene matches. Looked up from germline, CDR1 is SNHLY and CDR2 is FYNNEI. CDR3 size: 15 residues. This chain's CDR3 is CASSTMRGGEYGYTF. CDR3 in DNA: TGTGCCAGCAGTACTATGAGAGGGGGCGAATATGGCTACACCTTC. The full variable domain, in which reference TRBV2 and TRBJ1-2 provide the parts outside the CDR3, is EPEVTQTPSHQVTQMGQEVILRCVPISNHLYFYWYRQILGQKVEFLVSFYNNEISEKSEIFDDQFSVERPDGSNFTLKIRSTKLEDSAMYFCASSTMRGGEYGYTFGSGTRLTVV.

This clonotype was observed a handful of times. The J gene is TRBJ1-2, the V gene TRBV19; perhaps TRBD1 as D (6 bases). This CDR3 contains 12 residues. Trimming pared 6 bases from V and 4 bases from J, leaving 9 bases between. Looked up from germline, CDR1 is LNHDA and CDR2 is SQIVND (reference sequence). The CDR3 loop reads CASRDSFYGYTF. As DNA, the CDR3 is TGTGCCAGTAGGGACAGTTTCTATGGCTACACCTTC.

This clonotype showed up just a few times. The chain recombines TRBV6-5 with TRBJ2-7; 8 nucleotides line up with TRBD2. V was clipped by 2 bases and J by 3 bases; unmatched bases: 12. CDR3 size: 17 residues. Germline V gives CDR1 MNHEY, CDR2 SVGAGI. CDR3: CASSYDPVGRAGYEQYF. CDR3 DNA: TGTGCCAGCAGTTACGACCCGGTCGGGAGGGCCGGCTACGAGCAGTACTTC.

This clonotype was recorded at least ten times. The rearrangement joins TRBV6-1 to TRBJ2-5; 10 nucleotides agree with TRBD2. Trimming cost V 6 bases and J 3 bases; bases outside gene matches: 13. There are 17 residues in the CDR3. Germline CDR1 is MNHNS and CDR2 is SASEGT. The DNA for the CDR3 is TGTGCCAGCAGCCGGACTAGCGGAACCCTTAGCAAAGAGACCCAGTACTTC. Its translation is CASSRTSGTLSKETQYF.

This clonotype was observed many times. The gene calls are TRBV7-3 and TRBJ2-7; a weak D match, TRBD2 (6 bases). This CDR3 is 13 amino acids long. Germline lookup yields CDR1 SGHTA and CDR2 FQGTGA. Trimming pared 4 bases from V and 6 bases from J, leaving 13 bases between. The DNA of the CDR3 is TGTGCCAGCAGCTCCCGGAGGGGCTCCGAGCAGTACTTC. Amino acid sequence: CASSSRRGSEQYF.

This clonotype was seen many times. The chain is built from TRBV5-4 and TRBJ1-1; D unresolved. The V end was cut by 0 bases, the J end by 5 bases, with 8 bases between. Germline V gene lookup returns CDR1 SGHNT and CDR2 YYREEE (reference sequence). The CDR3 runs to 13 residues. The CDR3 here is CASSLDVRTEAFF. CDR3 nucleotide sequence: TGTGCCAGCAGCTTGGATGTGAGGACTGAAGCTTTCTTT.

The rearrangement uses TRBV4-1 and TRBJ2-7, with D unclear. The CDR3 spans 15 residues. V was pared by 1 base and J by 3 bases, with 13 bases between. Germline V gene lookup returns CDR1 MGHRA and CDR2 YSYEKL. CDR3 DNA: TGCGCCAGCAGCCAAGTGGCCGGGTTAAGCTACGAGCAGTACTTC. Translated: CASSQVAGLSYEQYF.

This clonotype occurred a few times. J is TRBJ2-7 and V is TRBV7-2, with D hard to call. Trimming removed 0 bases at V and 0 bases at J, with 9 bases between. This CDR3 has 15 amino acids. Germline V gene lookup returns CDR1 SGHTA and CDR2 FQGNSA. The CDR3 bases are TGTGCCAGCAGCTTAGCGGGCTGGGTCTCCTACGAGCAGTACTTC. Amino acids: CASSLAGWVSYEQYF. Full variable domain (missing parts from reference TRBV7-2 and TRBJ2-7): GAGVSQSPSNKVTEKGKDVELRCDPISGHTALYWYRQSLGQGLEFLIYFQGNSAPDKSGLPSDRFSAERTGGSVSTLTIQRTQQEDSAVYLCASSLAGWVSYEQYFGPGTRLTVT.

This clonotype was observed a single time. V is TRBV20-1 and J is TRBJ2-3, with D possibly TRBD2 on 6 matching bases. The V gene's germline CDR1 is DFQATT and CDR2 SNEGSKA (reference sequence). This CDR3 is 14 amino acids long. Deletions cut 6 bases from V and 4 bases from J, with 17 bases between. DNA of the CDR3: TGCAGTGCCCCCCAGGCGGGGAACCCAGATACGCAGTATTTT. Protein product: CSAPQAGNPDTQYF.

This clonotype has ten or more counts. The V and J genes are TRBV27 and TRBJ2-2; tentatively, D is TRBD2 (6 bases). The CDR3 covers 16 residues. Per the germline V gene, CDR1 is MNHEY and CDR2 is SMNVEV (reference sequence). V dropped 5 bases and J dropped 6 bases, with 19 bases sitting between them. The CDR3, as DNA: TGTGCCAGCAGTCCGCTCTCGCGGGGATATTCCGGGGAGCTGTTTTTT. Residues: CASSPLSRGYSGELFF.

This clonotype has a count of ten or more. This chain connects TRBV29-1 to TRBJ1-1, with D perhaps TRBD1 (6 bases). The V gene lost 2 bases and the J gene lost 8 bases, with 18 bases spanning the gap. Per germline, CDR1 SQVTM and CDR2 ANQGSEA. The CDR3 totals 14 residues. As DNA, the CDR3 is TGCAGCGTTGAACTGGTCCGTTCCGGGACAGAAGCTTTCTTT. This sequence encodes CSVELVRSGTEAFF.

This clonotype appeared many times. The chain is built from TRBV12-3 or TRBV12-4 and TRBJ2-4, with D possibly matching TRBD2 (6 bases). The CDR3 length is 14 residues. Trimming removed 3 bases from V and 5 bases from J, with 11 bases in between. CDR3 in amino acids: CASSFGGPQNIQYF. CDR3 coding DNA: TGTGCCAGCAGTTTCGGGGGTCCGCAAAACATTCAGTACTTC.

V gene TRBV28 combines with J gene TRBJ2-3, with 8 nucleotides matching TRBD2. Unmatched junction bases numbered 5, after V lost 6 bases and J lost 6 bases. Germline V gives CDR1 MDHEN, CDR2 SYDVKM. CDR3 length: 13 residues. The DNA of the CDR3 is TGTGCCAGCAGAGAGCGGGAGTCTGATACGCAGTATTTT. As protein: CASRERESDTQYF.

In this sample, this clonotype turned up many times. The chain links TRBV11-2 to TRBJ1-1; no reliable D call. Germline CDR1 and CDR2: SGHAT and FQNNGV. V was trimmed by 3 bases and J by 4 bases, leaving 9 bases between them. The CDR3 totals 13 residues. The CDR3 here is CASSLGRPTEAFF. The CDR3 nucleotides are TGTGCCAGCAGCTTGGGGAGACCCACTGAAGCTTTCTTT.

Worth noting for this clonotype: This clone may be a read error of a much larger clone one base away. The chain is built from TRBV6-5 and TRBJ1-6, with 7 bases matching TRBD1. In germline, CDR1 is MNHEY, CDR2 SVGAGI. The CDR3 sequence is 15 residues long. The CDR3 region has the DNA TGTGACAGCAGTTACTCAACAGGGGATAATTCACCCCTCCACTTT. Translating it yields CDSSYSTGDNSPLHF.

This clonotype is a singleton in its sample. The CDR3 DNA sequence: TGTGCCAGTAGTCCCCCGCCGACAGGGTTCTATGGCTACACCTTC. Translated, it gives CASSPPPTGFYGYTF. The chain uses TRBV19 and TRBJ1-2; 7 bases are shared with TRBD1. Germline CDR1 reads LNHDA; CDR2 reads SQIVND (reference sequence). This CDR3 is 15 amino acids long. Unmatched junction bases numbered 10, after V lost 5 bases and J lost 4 bases. Full variable domain (outside the CDR3, taken from reference TRBV19 and TRBJ1-2): DGGITQSPKYLFRKEGQNVTLSCEQNLNHDAMYWYRQDPGQGLRLIYYSQIVNDFQKGDIAEGYSVSREKKESFPLTVTSAQKNPTAFYLCASSPPPTGFYGYTFGSGTRLTVV.

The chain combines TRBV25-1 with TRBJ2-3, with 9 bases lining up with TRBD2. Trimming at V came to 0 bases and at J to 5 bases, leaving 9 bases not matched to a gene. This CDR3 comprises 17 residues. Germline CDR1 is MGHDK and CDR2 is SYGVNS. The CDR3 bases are TGTGCCAGCAGTGAATATTGGGGCGGGGGGGGCGGAGATACGCAGTATTTT. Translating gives CASSEYWGGGGGDTQYF.

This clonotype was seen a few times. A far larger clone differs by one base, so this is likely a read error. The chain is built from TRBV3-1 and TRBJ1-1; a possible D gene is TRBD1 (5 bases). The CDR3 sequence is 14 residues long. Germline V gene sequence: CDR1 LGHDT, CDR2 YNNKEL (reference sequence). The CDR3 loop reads CASSPGTVNAEAFF. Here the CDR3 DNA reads TGTGCCAGCAGTCCCGGGACGGTGAACGCTGAAGCTTTCTTT.

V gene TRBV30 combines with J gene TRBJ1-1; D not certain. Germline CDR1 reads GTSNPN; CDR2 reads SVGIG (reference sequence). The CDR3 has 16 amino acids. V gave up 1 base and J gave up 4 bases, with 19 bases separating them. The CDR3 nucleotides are TGTGCCTGGAGTGCCCTCGGACGGACGGCGAGCACTGAAGCTTTCTTT. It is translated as CAWSALGRTASTEAFF. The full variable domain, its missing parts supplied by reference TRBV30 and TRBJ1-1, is SQTIHQWPATLVQPVGSPLSLECTVEGTSNPNLYWYRQAAGRGLQLLFYSVGIGQISSEVPQNLSASRPQDRQFILSSKKLLLSDSGFYLCAWSALGRTASTEAFFGQGTRLTVV.

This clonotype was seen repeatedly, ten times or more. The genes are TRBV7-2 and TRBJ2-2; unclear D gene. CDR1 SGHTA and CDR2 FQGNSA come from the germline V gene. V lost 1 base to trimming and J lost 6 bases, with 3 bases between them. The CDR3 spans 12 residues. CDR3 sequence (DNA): TGTGCCAGCAGCTTAGTTTCCGGGGAGCTGTTTTTT. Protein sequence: CASSLVSGELFF.

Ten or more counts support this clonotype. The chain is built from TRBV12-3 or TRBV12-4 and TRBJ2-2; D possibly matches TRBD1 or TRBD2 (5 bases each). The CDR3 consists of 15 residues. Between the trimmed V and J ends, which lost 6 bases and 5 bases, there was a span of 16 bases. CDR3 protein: CASRQSGTATGELFF. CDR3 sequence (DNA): TGTGCCAGCAGGCAGAGTGGGACGGCTACCGGGGAGCTGTTTTTT.

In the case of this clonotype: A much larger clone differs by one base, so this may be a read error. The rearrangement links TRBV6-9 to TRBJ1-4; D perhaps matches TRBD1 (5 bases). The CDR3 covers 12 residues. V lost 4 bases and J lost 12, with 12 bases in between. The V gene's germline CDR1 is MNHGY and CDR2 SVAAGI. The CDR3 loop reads CASSFGGEELFF. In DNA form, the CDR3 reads TGTGCCAGCAGTTTTGGGGGGGAGGAACTGTTTTTT.

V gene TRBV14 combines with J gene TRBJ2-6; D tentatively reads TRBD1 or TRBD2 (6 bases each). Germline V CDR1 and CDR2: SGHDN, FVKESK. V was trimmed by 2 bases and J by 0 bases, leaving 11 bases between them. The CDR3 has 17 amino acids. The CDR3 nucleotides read TGTGCCAGCAGCCAATTACGGGGGCGCTCTGGGGCCAACGTCCTGACTTTC. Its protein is CASSQLRGRSGANVLTF.

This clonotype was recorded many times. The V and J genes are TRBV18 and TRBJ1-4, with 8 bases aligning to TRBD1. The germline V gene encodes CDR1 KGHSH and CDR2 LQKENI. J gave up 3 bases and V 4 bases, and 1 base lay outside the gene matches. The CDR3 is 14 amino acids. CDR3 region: CASSLRGPNEKLFF. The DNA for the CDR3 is TGTGCCAGCTCACTCAGGGGGCCTAATGAAAAACTGTTTTTT.

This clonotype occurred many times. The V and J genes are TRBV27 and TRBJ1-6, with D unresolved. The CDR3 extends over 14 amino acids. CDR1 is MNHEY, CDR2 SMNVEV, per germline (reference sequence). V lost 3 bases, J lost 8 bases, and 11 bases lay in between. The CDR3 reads CASSLGQLYSPLHF. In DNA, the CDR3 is TGTGCCAGCAGTTTGGGCCAGCTTTATTCACCCCTCCACTTT.

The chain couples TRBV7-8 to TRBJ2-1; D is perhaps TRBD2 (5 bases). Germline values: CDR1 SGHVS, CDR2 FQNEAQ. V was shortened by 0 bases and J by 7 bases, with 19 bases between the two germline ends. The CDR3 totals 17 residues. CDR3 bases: TGTGCCAGCAGCTTAGCCCTGGGCCGCCCCCGGAGGAATGAGCAGTTCTTC. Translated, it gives CASSLALGRPRRNEQFF.

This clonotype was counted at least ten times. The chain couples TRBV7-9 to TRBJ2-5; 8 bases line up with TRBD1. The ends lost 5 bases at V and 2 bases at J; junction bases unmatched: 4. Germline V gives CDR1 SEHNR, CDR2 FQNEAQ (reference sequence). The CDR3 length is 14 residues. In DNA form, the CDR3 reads TGTGCCAGCAGCGGTTACAGGGGGCAAGAGACCCAGTACTTC. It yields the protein CASSGYRGQETQYF.

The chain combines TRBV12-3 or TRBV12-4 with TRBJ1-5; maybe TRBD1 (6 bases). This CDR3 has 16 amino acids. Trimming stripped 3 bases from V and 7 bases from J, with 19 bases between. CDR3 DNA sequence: TGTGCCAGCAGTTTTCGAAGGGGGGGAATAGGCCAGCCCCAGCATTTT. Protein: CASSFRRGGIGQPQHF.

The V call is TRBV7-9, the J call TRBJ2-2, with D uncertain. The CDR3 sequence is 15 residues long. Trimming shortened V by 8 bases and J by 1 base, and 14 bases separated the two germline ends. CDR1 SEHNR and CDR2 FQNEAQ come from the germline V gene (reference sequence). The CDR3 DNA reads TGTGCCAGCGGGTTCAATTTCTTGAACACCGGGGAGCTGTTTTTT. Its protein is CASGFNFLNTGELFF.